The clone carrying this TCR beta chain has ten or more counts. The CDR3 loop spans 13 amino acids. The germline V and J ends were trimmed by 1 base and 8 bases, with 11 bases remaining between them. Germline lookup yields CDR1 SGHAT and CDR2 FQDESV (reference sequence). The data originate from a study of shared clonotypes between healthy human individuals. Clones were sequenced by immunoSEQ multiplex PCR, and TCRdb holds only the in-frame ones, with some missing. The sample includes about 680,000 clones, approximately 79% of them seen just once. The sequencing input was memory CD4+ T cells sorted from blood. Described subset: CD45RA-negative fraction. The chain links TRBV11-1 to TRBJ1-1; D might be TRBD1 (5 bases). The receptor was derived from a young woman in good health. The CDR3 coding sequence is TGTGCCAGCAGCTTAGGGGGGTACGGCGAAGCTTTCTTT. Protein sequence: CASSLGGYGEAFF.